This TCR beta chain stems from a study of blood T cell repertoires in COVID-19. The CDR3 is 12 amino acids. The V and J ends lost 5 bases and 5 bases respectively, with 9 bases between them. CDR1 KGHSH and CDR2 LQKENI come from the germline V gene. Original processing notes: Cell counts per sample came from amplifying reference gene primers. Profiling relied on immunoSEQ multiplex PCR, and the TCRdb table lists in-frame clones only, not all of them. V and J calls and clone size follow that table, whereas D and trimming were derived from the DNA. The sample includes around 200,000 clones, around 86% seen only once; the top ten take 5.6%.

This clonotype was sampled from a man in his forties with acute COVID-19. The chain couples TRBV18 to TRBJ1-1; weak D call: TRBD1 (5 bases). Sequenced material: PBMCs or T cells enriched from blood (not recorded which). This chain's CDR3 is CASSGGGTEAFF. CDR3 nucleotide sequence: TGTGCCAGCTCAGGGGGGGGAACTGAAGCTTTCTTT.